This passage covers 26 T cell receptor beta chains from one sample sequenced in a study of blood T cell repertoires in COVID-19. Assay: immunoSEQ multiplex PCR; the TCRdb copy retains only in-frame clones and omits some. The top ten clones hold approximately 2.4% of a sample with some 360,000 clones, approximately 87% of them seen once. Sequencing input: peripheral blood. Source of these receptors: a woman aged 60-75 years with COVID-19, enrolled during active disease.

This CDR3 reads CASKPGSMLTQYF. In nucleotides, the CDR3 is TGTGCCAGCAAACCGGGATCAATGTTGACCCAGTACTTC. The rearrangement joins TRBV5-5 to TRBJ2-5; TRBD2 is a possible D gene (5 bases). V shed 6 bases and J shed 7 bases, with 16 bases lying between them. There are 13 residues in the CDR3. CDR1 and CDR2 (germline): SGHKS, YYEKEE (reference sequence).

The gene calls are TRBV6-5 and TRBJ1-6, with D maybe TRBD1 (6 bases). The CDR3 contains 15 residues. Trimming pared 8 bases from V and 9 bases from J, leaving 20 bases between. Germline values: CDR1 MNHEY, CDR2 SVGAGI. CDR3 nucleotides: TGTGCCAGCTCGCAAAAAATCACAGGGTCTTCACCCCTCCACTTT. Amino acids: CASSQKITGSSPLHF.

The chain has TRBV11-2 and TRBJ1-6; possibly TRBD1 for D (5 bases). From germline, CDR1 is SGHAT and CDR2 FQNNGV. The length of the CDR3 is 15 residues. Deletions cut 3 bases from V and 7 bases from J, with 13 bases between. CDR3 nucleotides: TGTGCCAGCAGCTTCGGGCAGGGTGGAAATTCACCCCTCCACTTT. Its protein is CASSFGQGGNSPLHF.

Note on this clone: This same CDR3 is encoded by further DNA sequences in the sample. The V and J genes are TRBV6-5 and TRBJ1-6, with TRBD1 identical over 9 bases. V trimming: 0 bases; J trimming: 7 bases; junction bases outside the gene matches: 4. The CDR3 contains 16 residues. Germline CDR1 is MNHEY and CDR2 is SVGAGI. The CDR3 nucleotides are TGTGCCAGCAGTTACTCTAGGGGACAGGGCAATTCACCCCTCCACTTT. It yields the protein CASSYSRGQGNSPLHF.

This clone has just a few counts. V and J are TRBV28 and TRBJ2-7, with 9 bases fitting TRBD2. Germline V gives CDR1 MDHEN, CDR2 SYDVKM. This CDR3 comprises 13 residues. Trimming removed 8 bases from V and 5 bases from J; junction bases left unmatched: 7. The DNA of the CDR3 is TGTGCCAGCTTCGCGGGGGGGCGTGACGAGCAGTACTTC. Translation: CASFAGGRDEQYF.

The V and J genes are TRBV7-8 and TRBJ2-5, with a tentative D call TRBD2 (5 bases). Germline CDR1 reads SGHVS; CDR2 reads FQNEAQ. V was pared by 4 bases and J by 2 bases, with 17 bases between. CDR3 size: 16 residues. The CDR3, as DNA: TGTGCCAGCAGCTCACAACAGAGGGTGGTACAAGAGACCCAGTACTTC. Protein: CASSSQQRVVQETQYF.

The chain is built from TRBV5-4 and TRBJ1-2; D is perhaps TRBD1 (6 bases). The CDR3 runs to 15 residues. Trimming stripped 1 base from V and 4 bases from J, with 14 bases between. CDR1 SGHNT and CDR2 YYREEE come from the germline V gene (reference sequence). The CDR3 sequence: CASSLMSGALYGYTF. The DNA for the CDR3 is TGTGCCAGCAGCTTGATGTCAGGGGCTCTCTATGGCTACACCTTC.

The chain combines TRBV2 with TRBJ1-5; 10 nucleotides agree with TRBD1. The CDR3 is made up of 15 amino acids. Germline V gene sequence: CDR1 SNHLY, CDR2 FYNNEI. Unmatched junction bases numbered 7, after V lost 8 bases and J lost 3 bases. CDR3 DNA sequence: TGTGCCAGCGGAAACGGACAGGGGGTCAATCAGCCCCAGCATTTT. This gives the protein CASGNGQGVNQPQHF.

The chain couples TRBV5-1 to TRBJ2-5, with TRBD1 matching 9 bases. J was trimmed by 5 bases and V by 2 bases; bases with no gene match: 7. Germline V gene lookup returns CDR1 SGHRS and CDR2 YFSETQ. This CDR3 is built from 15 residues. As DNA, the CDR3 is TGCGCCAGCAGCTTTTCCCTGACAGGGGGTGAGACCCAGTACTTC. It yields the protein CASSFSLTGGETQYF.

The V call is TRBV3-1 (or the pseudogene TRBV3-2), the J call TRBJ2-3; D not resolved. V was clipped by 2 bases and J by 2 bases, with 14 bases between them. CDR1 is LGHDT and CDR2 is YNNKEL in the germline V gene (reference sequence). This CDR3 has 16 amino acids. CDR3 DNA: TGTGCCAGCAGCCAATCTGTGACTCCTGCCACAGATACGCAGTATTTT. It yields the protein CASSQSVTPATDTQYF.

V is TRBV28 and J is TRBJ2-3; TRBD2 matches at 12 bases. Germline V gene lookup returns CDR1 MDHEN and CDR2 SYDVKM. After removal of 5 bases from V and 4 bases from J, the junction contained 16 bases not matched to a gene. The CDR3 contains 19 residues. For the CDR3, the DNA is TGTGCCAGCAGTCCCGGCCCGGCTAGCGGGGGGGCCGTAGCAGATACGCAGTATTTT. The encoded protein is CASSPGPASGGAVADTQYF.

The CDR3, as DNA: TGCGCCAGCAGCCAAGAAGCGTGGTTCCAAGAGACCCAGTACTTC. Protein product: CASSQEAWFQETQYF. The chain is built from TRBV4-1 and TRBJ2-5; D call uncertain. The CDR3 covers 15 residues. Germline V CDR1 and CDR2: MGHRA, YSYEKL. The germline V and J ends were trimmed by 0 bases and 1 base, with 9 bases remaining between them.

This chain joins TRBV5-1 and TRBJ1-1; perhaps TRBD1 as D (6 bases). Germline CDR1 SGHRS, CDR2 YFSETQ. V was cut by 4 bases and J by 4 bases, with 14 bases left in between. The CDR3 is 14 amino acids. The CDR3 sequence is CASSLAGVGTEAFF. The CDR3 bases are TGCGCCAGCAGCCTCGCAGGGGTTGGCACTGAAGCTTTCTTT.

The V gene is TRBV27, the J gene TRBJ1-2, with a possible D match to TRBD1 (6 bases). CDR3 length: 15 residues. Trimming cost V 2 bases and J 4 bases, with 14 bases left between them. CDR1 MNHEY and CDR2 SMNVEV come from the germline V gene (reference sequence). CDR3 sequence reads: CASSLRPGTLYGYTF. The CDR3 nucleotides are TGTGCCAGCAGTTTACGTCCCGGGACACTCTATGGCTACACCTTC.

The rearrangement uses TRBV5-1 and TRBJ1-1; TRBD1 aligns across 9 bases. This CDR3 comprises 14 residues. V shed 4 bases, J shed 3 bases, and the junction held 4 bases outside the gene matches. Looked up from germline, CDR1 is SGHRS and CDR2 is YFSETQ. CDR3 DNA sequence: TGCGCCAGCAGCAGAAGGGACAGGGACACTGAAGCTTTCTTT. This gives the protein CASSRRDRDTEAFF.

This clone was observed once. This chain connects TRBV27 to TRBJ1-5; D uncertain. Trimming removed 8 bases from V and 3 bases from J, with 11 bases in between. Germline CDR1 is MNHEY and CDR2 is SMNVEV (reference sequence). The CDR3 contains 13 residues. CDR3 sequence (DNA): TGTGCCAGCTCCCCCTCCGTCAATCAGCCCCAGCATTTT. Translated: CASSPSVNQPQHF.

In this sample, this clone turned up once. The J gene is TRBJ2-5, the V gene TRBV5-6; perhaps TRBD1 as D (7 bases). V lost 0 bases and J 5 bases, leaving 11 bases between the germline ends. CDR3 length equals 14 residues. CDR1 SGHDT and CDR2 YYEEEE come from the germline V gene. The CDR3 spells CASSLAPGGETQYF. The CDR3 nucleotides read TGTGCCAGCAGCTTGGCCCCAGGGGGGGAGACCCAGTACTTC. The variable domain in full, completed from reference TRBV5-6 and TRBJ2-5, reads DAGVTQSPTHLIKTRGQQVTLRCSPKSGHDTVSWYQQALGQGPQFIFQYYEEEERQRGNFPDRFSGHQFPNYSSELNVNALLLGDSALYLCASSLAPGGETQYFGPGTRLLVL.

The chain carries TRBV19 and TRBJ1-4; a possible D gene is TRBD1 (5 bases). The CDR3 totals 17 residues. V dropped 8 bases and J dropped 0 bases, with 19 bases sitting between them. Germline values: CDR1 LNHDA, CDR2 SQIVND (reference sequence). The CDR3: CASPTRGGQTTNEKLFF. DNA for the CDR3: TGTGCCAGTCCAACGAGGGGAGGGCAAACAACTAATGAAAAACTGTTTTTT.

The V gene is TRBV5-1, the J gene TRBJ1-3, with TRBD1 as a possible D gene (6 bases). Germline V CDR1 and CDR2: SGHRS, YFSETQ. This CDR3 region has 17 residues. Trimming took off 4 bases at V and 4 bases at J, with 21 bases between the two ends. The CDR3 DNA sequence: TGCGCCAGCAGCCCGACCCCGACAGGAGGCCCAGGAAACACCATATATTTT. It is translated as CASSPTPTGGPGNTIYF.

CDR3 nucleotides: TGTGCCAGCAGTGAATTTGGGCCAGGGGGCGTCTACGAGCAGTACTTC. Its translation: CASSEFGPGGVYEQYF. V and J are TRBV25-1 and TRBJ2-7; TRBD1 aligns across 8 bases. Germline V gene sequence: CDR1 MGHDK, CDR2 SYGVNS. There are 16 residues in the CDR3. With 1 base clipped from V and 3 bases from J, the junction kept 8 bases outside the gene matches.

This clone has only a few counts. CDR3: CASSLGGGTGPGREQFF. The CDR3 DNA follows: TGTGCCAGCAGCTTAGGGGGCGGGACAGGCCCTGGTCGGGAGCAGTTCTTC. The gene calls are TRBV7-6 and TRBJ2-1, with TRBD1 matching over 8 bases. Germline CDR1 SGHVS, CDR2 FNYEAQ. Trimming took 1 base from V and 10 from J; bases not matched to a gene: 15. The CDR3 extends over 17 amino acids.

V and J are TRBV9 and TRBJ1-6; possibly TRBD1 for D (5 bases). The CDR3 is made up of 14 amino acids. V was shortened by 0 bases and J by 6 bases, with 7 bases between the two germline ends. The germline gives CDR1 SGDLS, CDR2 YYNGEE. The CDR3 region is CASSVGQLNSPLHF. The CDR3 bases are TGTGCCAGCAGCGTAGGACAGCTTAATTCACCCCTCCACTTT.

Only a few counts were recorded for this clone. This chain links TRBV7-8 with TRBJ1-2; 7 bases align to TRBD1. CDR1 is SGHVS and CDR2 is FQNEAQ in the germline V gene. This CDR3 region has 13 residues. The V gene end was trimmed by 6 bases and the J gene end by 2 bases; junction bases not matched to a gene: 3. CDR3 amino acids: CASREGANYGYTF. The CDR3 DNA sequence: TGTGCCAGCAGAGAGGGGGCGAACTATGGCTACACCTTC.

This chain connects TRBV11-3 to TRBJ2-1; D may be TRBD2 (6 bases). The V gene lost 1 base and the J gene lost 7 bases, with 11 bases spanning the gap. In germline, CDR1 is SGHNT, CDR2 YENEEA. CDR3 size: 14 residues. The CDR3 DNA sequence: TGTGCCAGCAGCTTAGGGGGGACTCAGAATGAGCAGTTCTTC. It is translated as CASSLGGTQNEQFF.

The count of this clone is one. This chain uses TRBV4-1 with TRBJ1-6; tentatively, D is TRBD1 (6 bases). Germline V gene lookup returns CDR1 MGHRA and CDR2 YSYEKL. With 1 base removed from V and 1 base from J, the gap between germline ends came to 20 bases. The CDR3 covers 20 residues. DNA of the CDR3: TGCGCCAGCAGCCAAGGATTTGGCTTCCAGGGGACATCCTATAATTCACCCCTCCACTTT. Its translation is CASSQGFGFQGTSYNSPLHF.

The rearrangement uses TRBV18 and TRBJ1-4; D unclear. There are 15 residues in the CDR3. Germline V gene sequence: CDR1 KGHSH, CDR2 LQKENI. V was clipped by 0 bases and J by 6 bases, with 11 bases between them. The CDR3 is CASSPPTDPDEKLFF. The CDR3, as DNA: TGTGCCAGCTCACCACCGACTGATCCCGATGAAAAACTGTTTTTT.